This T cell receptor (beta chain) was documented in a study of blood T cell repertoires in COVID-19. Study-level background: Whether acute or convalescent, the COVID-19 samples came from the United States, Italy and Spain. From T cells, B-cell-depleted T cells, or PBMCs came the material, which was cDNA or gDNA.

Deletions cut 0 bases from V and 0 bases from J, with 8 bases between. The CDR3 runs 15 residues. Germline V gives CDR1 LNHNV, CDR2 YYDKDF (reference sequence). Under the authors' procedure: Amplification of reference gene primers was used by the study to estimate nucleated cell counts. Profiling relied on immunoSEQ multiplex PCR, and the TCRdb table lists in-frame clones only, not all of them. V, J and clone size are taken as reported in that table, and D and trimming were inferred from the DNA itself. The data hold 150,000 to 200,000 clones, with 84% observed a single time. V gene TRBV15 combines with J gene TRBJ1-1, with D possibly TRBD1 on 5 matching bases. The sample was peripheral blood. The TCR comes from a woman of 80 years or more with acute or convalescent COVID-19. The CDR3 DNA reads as TGTGCCACCAGCAGAGAAAAAGGGGTGAACACTGAAGCTTTCTTT. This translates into CATSREKGVNTEAFF.